The T cell receptor beta chain under discussion was sequenced for a study of CD8 T cells in Susac syndrome. An amount of RNA that ranged from roughly 0.5 to 1 ug was reverse transcribed with random hexamers. TCRdb reprocessed the immunoSEQ multiplex PCR reads with MiXCR, giving one entry per CDR3 protein. The sample includes 150,000 or so distinct CDR3 sequences, around 90% seen only once; the top ten take 0.065% to 0.1%. The ends were cut back, 5 bases at V and 3 bases at J, with 10 bases in the middle. The germline CDR1 and CDR2 sequences are MNHEY and SMNVEV (reference sequence). CDR3 length equals 13 residues.

The chain has TRBV27 and TRBJ1-2, with D possibly being TRBD1 (6 bases). The sequence derives from a human donor in good health. The sample was CD4+ T cells from PBMCs. The CDR3 DNA follows: TGTGCCAGCAGTCGGGCAGGGGACTATGGCTACACCTTC. The encoded protein is CASSRAGDYGYTF.